The present T cell receptor (beta chain) was sequenced within a study of monozygotic twins with inflammatory bowel disease (dated by TCRdb to the late 2010s). Regarding the research as a whole: The complete study included roughly 30 monozygotic twin pairs: 19 IBD-discordant Danish pairs and nine German pairs, of which four were IBD-concordant and five were IBD-discordant. Each individual had, on average, about 151 000 unique TCRalpha sequences and 181 000 unique TCRbeta sequences available for analysis. Within discordant pairs, disease-associated traits were sought mainly by comparing IBD patients with their genetically identical healthy co-twins.

Libraries were built with 5' RACE. The input for every TCR library was around 4,000 ng of total RNA. cDNA was synthesized with SMARTScribe reverse transcriptase in eight separate reactions per sample. During cDNA synthesis, template switching was used to introduce unique molecular identifiers that contained a 6-nucleotide sample barcode. Two nested PCRs of about 17 and 10 cycles amplified the TCRalpha and TCRbeta cDNA, and bead purification followed each PCR. Before amplification, the cDNA was treated with uracil DNA-glycosylase and purified using the QIAquick PCR purification kit. In the second PCR, Illumina TruSeq-compatible adapters and sample-specific barcodes were added. Library quality and concentration were checked on TapeStation and Qubit, and libraries were pooled at around 4.9 ng each. Sequencing of pooled libraries was carried out on an Illumina HiSeq2500 single-index Rapid Run using 2 x 100 bp reads and custom sequencing primers. Per the original workflow: PCR and sequencing errors were corrected by UMI-based consensus assembly using MiGEC version 1.2.6. MiXCR version 2.1.1 was used to carry out V(D)J alignment, clonotype assembly and CDR3 extraction. Gene usage, clonotype sharing and MAIT/NKT TCR abundance were normalised by analysing the top 1000, 10 000 and 20 000 clonotypes per sample. After downsampling to 27 000 UMIs, diversity was calculated as the inverse Simpson index using the vegan R package. Paired Mann-Whitney U tests on discordant twin pairs were used, with Benjamini-Hochberg multiple-testing correction. TCRdb reprocessed the raw reads; every CDR3 protein sequence is a single record, and DNA is not supplied. The V and J calls were determined by TCRdb, not by the authors. This sample's table carries 170,000 or so distinct CDR3 sequences. Approximately 7.4% of the sample is taken by the ten largest.

General findings and caveats noted by the study authors: The results gave no support for a single strong signal or clonotype linked to IBD. Repertoire similarity did not differ between concordant and discordant twins, which could be due to limited statistical power. TCRbeta repertoire diversity, by inverse Simpson index, was decreased in IBD patients compared with their healthy co-twins. Distinction between different T cell subtypes could not be achieved in the analysis. Background noise and inter-individual variability may have been introduced into the repertoires by the differing immunosuppressive treatments among patients. IBD patients shared fewer clonotypes with other individuals than healthy twins did, most markedly in patients showing signs of disease activity.

In the case of this clonotype: Its antigen is not yet known.

From each donor, a roughly 2.5 ml peripheral blood sample was collected into PAXgene tubes and stored at -80 degrees C. Without T cell sorting, total RNA was isolated from whole blood using the PAXgene blood miRNA kit on an automated QIAcube. Peripheral blood from monozygotic twin pairs concordant or discordant for inflammatory bowel disease was subjected to deep TCRalpha and TCRbeta repertoire profiling with unique molecular barcoding. Smoking habits were recorded for all twin pairs, and individuals were classified as current, former or never smokers. The germline V gene (reference sequence) yields DFQATT for CDR1 and SNEGSKA for CDR2. From the cysteine through the phenylalanine, the CDR3 covers 14 amino acids. No DNA accompanies this entry.

The chain was built from TRBV20-1 and TRBJ2-2; the D gene TCRdb calls, TRBD1, cannot be checked with no DNA. This receptor was identified in a human donor with ulcerative colitis or Crohn's disease, or a healthy co-twin of an affected twin (not recorded which). The specimen was blood. The CDR3 region reads CSAADRGSTGELFF.